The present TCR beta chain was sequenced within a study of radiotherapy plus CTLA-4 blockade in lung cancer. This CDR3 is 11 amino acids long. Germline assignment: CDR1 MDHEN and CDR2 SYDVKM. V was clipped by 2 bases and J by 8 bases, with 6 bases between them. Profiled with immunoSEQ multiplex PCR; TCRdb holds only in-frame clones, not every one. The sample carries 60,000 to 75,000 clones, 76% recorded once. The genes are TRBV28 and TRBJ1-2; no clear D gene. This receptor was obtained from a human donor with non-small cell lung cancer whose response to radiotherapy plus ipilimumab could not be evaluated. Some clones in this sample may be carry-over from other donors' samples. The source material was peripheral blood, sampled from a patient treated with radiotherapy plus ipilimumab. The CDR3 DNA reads TGTGCCAGCAGTTTAGAGGTCGGCTACACCTTC. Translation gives CASSLEVGYTF.